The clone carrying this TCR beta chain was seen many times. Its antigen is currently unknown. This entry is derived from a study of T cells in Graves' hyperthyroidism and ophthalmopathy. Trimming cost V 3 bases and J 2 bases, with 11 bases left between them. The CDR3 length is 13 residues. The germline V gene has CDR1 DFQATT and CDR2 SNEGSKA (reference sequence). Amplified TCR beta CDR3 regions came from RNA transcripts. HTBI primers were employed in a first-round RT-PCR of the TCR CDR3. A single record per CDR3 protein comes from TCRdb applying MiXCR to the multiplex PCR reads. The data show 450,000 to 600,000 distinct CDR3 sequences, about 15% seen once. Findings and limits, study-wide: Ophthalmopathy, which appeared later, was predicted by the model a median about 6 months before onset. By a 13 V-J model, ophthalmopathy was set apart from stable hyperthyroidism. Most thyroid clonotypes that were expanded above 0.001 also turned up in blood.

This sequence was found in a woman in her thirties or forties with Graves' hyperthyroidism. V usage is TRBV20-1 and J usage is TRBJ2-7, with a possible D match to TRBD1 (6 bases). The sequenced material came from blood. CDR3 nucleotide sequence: TGCAGTGCTAGCAGGGGCGCCGCCTACGAGCAGTACTTC. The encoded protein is CSASRGAAYEQYF.